The 6 T cell receptor beta chains given below trace back to one sample, sequenced in a study of neoadjuvant anti-PD-1 for oral cavity cancer. Specified time point: after neoadjuvant nivolumab, at surgical resection. Assay: immunoSEQ multiplex PCR; the TCRdb copy retains only in-frame clones and omits some. The profile shows more than 8,000 clones, approximately 59% of them singletons. The sample in question was PBMCs, obtained after nivolumab (anti-PD-1) treatment. The receptors were sampled from a person between 40 and 80 years old with oral cavity squamous cell carcinoma.

The V and J genes are TRBV5-1 and TRBJ2-2; D not resolved. From germline, CDR1 is SGHRS and CDR2 YFSETQ. The CDR3 consists of 15 residues. Trimming pared 3 bases from V and 0 bases from J, leaving 9 bases between. The CDR3 DNA reads TGCGCCAGCAGCTCCTTCGCCCCGAACACCGGGGAGCTGTTTTTT. Residues: CASSSFAPNTGELFF.

V and J are TRBV7-2 and TRBJ2-7; D is unclear. The germline CDR1 and CDR2 sequences are SGHTA and FQGNSA. The V and J ends lost 1 base and 0 bases respectively, with 7 bases between them. This CDR3 region has 14 residues. The CDR3 protein is CASSLGGISYEQYF. The CDR3 region has the DNA TGTGCCAGCAGCTTAGGCGGAATCTCCTACGAGCAGTACTTC.

J is TRBJ1-2 and V is TRBV4-1; the D gene is possibly TRBD1 (5 bases). This CDR3 comprises 13 residues. The germline V and J ends were trimmed by 9 bases and 4 bases, with 15 bases remaining between them. Germline-derived CDR1 and CDR2 are MGHRA and YSYEKL. CDR3 DNA sequence: TGCGCCAGTTCAGGCGAGCAGGGCTATGGCTACACCTTC. This codes for CASSGEQGYGYTF.

This chain links TRBV7-9 with TRBJ1-1, with 8 bases aligning to TRBD1. Per germline, CDR1 SEHNR and CDR2 FQNEAQ (reference sequence). J lost 4 bases, V lost 4 bases, and 8 bases had no gene match. This CDR3 region has 15 residues. The CDR3, as DNA: TGTGCCAGCAGCTCTCCGACAGGGGAGGTCACTGAAGCTTTCTTT. Translated: CASSSPTGEVTEAFF. Full variable domain (missing parts from reference TRBV7-9 and TRBJ1-1): DTGVSQNPRHKITKRGQNVTFRCDPISEHNRLYWYRQTLGQGPEFLTYFQNEAQLEKSRLLSDRFSAERPKGSFSTLEIQRTEQGDSAMYLCASSSPTGEVTEAFFGQGTRLTVV.

The rearrangement links TRBV27 to TRBJ1-5, with 7 bases matching TRBD1. The CDR3 length is 16 residues. The V segment lost 2 bases and the J segment 7 bases; nucleotides outside the gene matches: 11. Germline loops: CDR1 MNHEY, CDR2 SMNVEV (reference sequence). CDR3 loop: CASSLIGQGVQQPQHF. The CDR3 nucleotides are TGTGCCAGCAGTTTAATCGGTCAGGGGGTACAGCAGCCCCAGCATTTT.

The chain joins TRBV5-1 to TRBJ2-7, with no clear D. Germline lookup yields CDR1 SGHRS and CDR2 YFSETQ. The CDR3 is made up of 14 amino acids. Trimming removed 5 bases from V and 0 bases from J, with 12 bases in between. This CDR3 reads CASSSPGNSYEQYF. The CDR3 DNA follows: TGCGCCAGCAGTTCGCCAGGAAACTCCTACGAGCAGTACTTC.